This T cell receptor beta chain derives from a study of T cell responses to AZD1222 COVID-19 vaccine. Whole-study findings and limits: Spike-specific TCR breadth and depth grew following two AZD1222 doses. Targeting of unmutated variant regions was reportedly seen in nearly half of spike-specific TCRs.

Of note for this clone: Its target is not known.

Trimming took off 6 bases at V and 8 bases at J, with 15 bases between the two ends. This CDR3 comprises 13 residues. The germline V gene encodes CDR1 MDHEN and CDR2 SYDVKM. The repertoire was sequenced with immunoSEQ multiplex PCR; TCRdb's copy has only in-frame clones and lacks some. Of around 130,000 clones listed, about 88% are singletons. Pooling was applied to second doses at about 4 or about 12 weeks. The sequence came from an adult who received the AZD1222 COVID-19 vaccine. The rearrangement uses TRBV28 and TRBJ2-3; no definite D call. Sequenced material: peripheral blood, taken 28 days after the second AZD1222 dose. The CDR3 DNA follows: TGTGCCAGCAGGCCCTTCGTAACGGCTACGCAGTATTTT. It is translated as CASRPFVTATQYF.